This T cell receptor beta chain was sequenced during a study of T-cell memory formation after mild COVID-19. Libraries for TCRalpha and TCRbeta carried sample barcodes and unique molecular identifiers via 5'RACE. TCRdb independently ran MiXCR on the 5' RACE reads; one entry per CDR3 protein. The profile shows 350,000 to 450,000 distinct CDR3 sequences, 20% of them singletons. The sample holds a few counts of this clonotype. CDR1 and CDR2 (germline): SEHNR, FQNEAQ (reference sequence). The V and J ends lost 5 bases and 4 bases, in that order; junction bases with no gene match: 11. The CDR3 is 16 amino acids.

The source material was PBMCs or a T cell subset sorted from them (not recorded which). V usage is TRBV7-9 and J usage is TRBJ1-3; 7 bases map to TRBD1. The sequence derives from an adult woman who had mild COVID-19 (a few samples of this study predate the infection). Cell type and time point are not known. CDR3 in amino acids: CASSDPGTVEGNTIYF. CDR3 nucleotide sequence: TGTGCCAGCAGCGATCCCGGGACAGTGGAGGGAAACACCATATATTTT.